Listed below are T cell receptor beta chains from one sample, sequenced in a study of T cell responses to AZD1222 COVID-19 vaccine. The assay was immunoSEQ multiplex PCR, and TCRdb's table has in-frame clones only and misses some. The sample includes about 110,000 clones, roughly 88% of them seen just once. The sample consisted of peripheral blood, taken on day 0 of AZD1222 vaccination. The origin of the receptors is an adult in good health. The CDR3 runs from the conserved cysteine through the conserved F or W. D genes are given only for firm matches. Clone sizes are given selectively: once, few, many, or a class where the clone is expanded.

cdr3_length	clone_size	v_call	d_call	j_call	cdr3_aa	cdr3_nt
16	once	TRBV18	TRBD2	TRBJ2-5	CASSPGTSGGQETQYF	TGTGCCAGCTCACCCGGGACTAGCGGGGGGCAAGAGACCCAGTACTTC
15	.	TRBV10-2	TRBD1	TRBJ1-2	CASGDLQGRNYGYTF	TGCGCCAGCGGAGACCTACAGGGGCGAAACTATGGCTACACCTTC
17	.	TRBV7-9	.	TRBJ1-1	CASSFPTGGSPNTEAFF	TGTGCCAGCAGCTTCCCCACCGGGGGAAGCCCGAACACTGAAGCTTTCTTT
13	.	TRBV7-9	TRBD1	TRBJ1-2	CASSTGQVVGYTF	TGTGCCAGCAGCACAGGACAGGTCGTAGGCTACACCTTC
14	.	TRBV2	TRBD1	TRBJ2-7	CASRAPGQGGEQYF	TGTGCCAGCAGGGCTCCGGGACAGGGAGGCGAGCAGTACTTC
17	.	TRBV7-9	TRBD1	TRBJ1-3	CASSYPPDREAGNTIYF	TGTGCCAGCAGCTACCCACCCGACAGGGAGGCTGGAAACACCATATATTTT
12	.	TRBV6-2/TRBV6-3	.	TRBJ2-3	CASSWGEDTQYF	TGTGCCAGCAGTTGGGGGGAAGATACGCAGTATTTT
14	.	TRBV29-1	.	TRBJ2-7	CSVVGETGSYEQYF	TGCAGCGTTGTGGGGGAGACAGGTTCCTACGAGCAGTACTTC
16	.	TRBV4-3	.	TRBJ2-5	CASSHGAGMRQETQYF	TGCGCCAGCAGCCACGGGGCAGGGATGCGGCAAGAGACCCAGTACTTC
16	.	TRBV9	.	TRBJ2-1	CASSAAGTAPYNEQFF	TGTGCCAGCAGCGCGGCGGGGACAGCTCCCTACAATGAGCAGTTCTTC
13	.	TRBV6-5	.	TRBJ2-7	CASSAETPYEQYF	TGTGCCAGCAGCGCAGAGACCCCCTACGAGCAGTACTTC
11	.	TRBV3-1/TRBV3-2	.	TRBJ2-7	CASSPRYEQYF	TGTGCCAGCAGCCCCCGTTACGAGCAGTACTTC
15	.	TRBV3-1/TRBV3-2	.	TRBJ1-1	CASSQLPWGSTEAFF	TGTGCCAGCAGCCAACTCCCTTGGGGGAGCACTGAAGCTTTCTTT
15	few	TRBV7-2	.	TRBJ1-3	CASSLAGGRENTIYF	TGTGCCAGCAGCTTAGCCGGGGGAAGAGAAAACACCATATATTTT
13	.	TRBV6-5	.	TRBJ2-7	CATRGLLNYEQYF	TGTGCCACTAGAGGCCTCTTGAACTACGAGCAGTACTTC
15	.	TRBV3-1/TRBV3-2	.	TRBJ2-1	CASSPHGGDYNEQFF	TGTGCCAGCAGCCCTCACGGGGGCGACTACAATGAGCAGTTCTTC